Each of the 30 T cell receptor beta chains below was sequenced from the same sample in a study of T cells in Graves' hyperthyroidism and ophthalmopathy. There were TCR beta CDR3 regions amplified from RNA transcripts. A set of HTBI primers served as the primers for a first-round RT-PCR of the TCR CDR3. TCRdb redid the calling of the multiplex PCR reads with MiXCR, one entry per CDR3 protein. This sample has 280,000 or so distinct CDR3 sequences, with around 15% found just once. Sequenced material: blood. These receptors originate from a woman aged 50 to 60 with Graves' hyperthyroidism that later progressed to Graves' ophthalmopathy.

This chain links TRBV10-3 with TRBJ2-6; 7 nucleotides match TRBD1. The CDR3 is 17 amino acids. Germline trimming cut 9 bases from V and 3 bases from J; bases unmatched to any gene: 14. Looked up from germline, CDR1 is ENHRY and CDR2 is SYGVKD. This CDR3 is CAIHRDSALYGANVLTF. CDR3 nucleotide sequence: TGTGCCATACACCGGGACAGCGCGCTTTATGGGGCCAACGTCCTGACTTTC.

This chain uses TRBV4-1 with TRBJ2-1; 7 bases are a match to TRBD2. The CDR3 extends over 20 amino acids. Germline trimming cut 1 base from V and 4 bases from J; bases unmatched to any gene: 19. The germline V gene has CDR1 MGHRA and CDR2 YSYEKL. In nucleotides, the CDR3 is TGCGCCAGCAGCCAAGGCCCGCCCTCCCGGTGGCGGGAGTCGTACAATGAGCAGTTCTTC. It is translated as CASSQGPPSRWRESYNEQFF.

This clonotype was observed a handful of times. The rearrangement joins TRBV20-1 to TRBJ2-7; the D gene is possibly TRBD2 (6 bases). This CDR3 is built from 14 residues. Per the germline V gene, CDR1 is DFQATT and CDR2 is SNEGSKA (reference sequence). V lost 6 bases and J 6 bases, leaving 21 bases between the germline ends. In DNA form, the CDR3 reads TGCAGTGCCCCCGCGGCCGGGAGTCGGCGCGAGCAGTACTTC. Encoded protein: CSAPAAGSRREQYF.

This clonotype was counted ten times or more. CDR3 loop: CATSDFWGGYTF. The CDR3 nucleotides are TGTGCCACCAGTGATTTTTGGGGTGGCTACACCTTC. The chain uses TRBV24-1 and TRBJ1-2; D unresolved. The CDR3 extends over 12 amino acids. Germline assignment: CDR1 KGHDR and CDR2 SFDVKD. V was clipped by 1 base and J by 7 bases, with 6 bases between them.

The chain carries TRBV14 and TRBJ2-2, with D maybe TRBD2 (5 bases). The CDR3 runs 15 residues. With 2 bases removed from V and 4 bases from J, the gap between germline ends came to 11 bases. The germline CDR1 and CDR2 sequences are SGHDN and FVKESK. As DNA, the CDR3 is TGTGCCAGCAGCCAAACTAGGGCGGGCACCGGGGAGCTGTTTTTT. Amino acid sequence: CASSQTRAGTGELFF.

The chain is built from TRBV10-2 and TRBJ2-7, with 7 bases fitting TRBD2. Germline trimming cut 3 bases from V and 5 bases from J; bases unmatched to any gene: 13. The germline CDR1 and CDR2 sequences are WSHSY and SAAADI. The CDR3 is 16 residues long. In nucleotides, the CDR3 is TGCGCCAGCAGTGACTGGCAGGCGGGGGTTCGACACGAGCAGTACTTC. Amino acids: CASSDWQAGVRHEQYF.

As regards this clonotype: This CDR3 is missing its conserved last phenylalanine or tryptophan, likely due to a read error. The J gene is TRBJ2-7, the V gene TRBV4-2, with no clear D. This CDR3 has 19 residues. V was clipped by 1 base and J by 1 base, with 23 bases between them. CDR1 is LGHNA and CDR2 is YNFKEQ in the germline V gene. CDR3 in amino acids: CASSQVSKGLGGPSYEQYL. The CDR3 DNA is TGTGCCAGCAGCCAAGTATCTAAAGGTTTAGGCGGACCATCCTACGAGCAGTACCTC.

This clonotype was counted at least ten times. The chain uses TRBV5-1 and TRBJ2-5, with TRBD2 as a possible D gene (5 bases). V dropped 2 bases and J dropped 5 bases, with 10 bases sitting between them. Germline V CDR1 and CDR2: SGHRS, YFSETQ. The CDR3 is 13 residues long. The DNA of the CDR3 is TGCGCCAGCAGCTTCGGGGTCACGGAGACCCAGTACTTC. This encodes CASSFGVTETQYF. The full variable domain, its missing parts supplied by reference TRBV5-1 and TRBJ2-5, is KAGVTQTPRYLIKTRGQQVTLSCSPISGHRSVSWYQQTPGQGLQFLFEYFSETQRNKGNFPGRFSGRQFSNSRSEMNVSTLELGDSALYLCASSFGVTETQYFGPGTRLLVL.

This chain links TRBV24-1 with TRBJ2-1, with 8 nucleotides matching TRBD2. The ends lost 2 bases at V and 8 bases at J; junction bases unmatched: 13. There are 17 residues in the CDR3. Germline V gene data show CDR1 as KGHDR and CDR2 as SFDVKD. DNA for the CDR3: TGTGCCACCAGTGATTCGTTACTAGCGGAAGATCACGATGAGCAGTTCTTC. As protein: CATSDSLLAEDHDEQFF.

In regard to this clonotype: One base away lies a much larger clone, so this may be a sequencing read error. The DNA for the CDR3 is TGTGCCAGCAGCTCGGACGGGGGAGGATTCGAGACCCAGTACTTC. Protein sequence: CASSSDGGGFETQYF. The chain recombines TRBV7-9 with TRBJ2-5; D perhaps matches TRBD2 (6 bases). The CDR3 loop spans 15 amino acids. Trimming removed 4 bases at V and 5 bases at J, with 17 bases between. Germline V lookup: CDR1 SEHNR, CDR2 FQNEAQ (reference sequence).

V and J are TRBV2 and TRBJ2-1; D is perhaps TRBD2 (5 bases). Per the germline V gene, CDR1 is SNHLY and CDR2 is FYNNEI. CDR3 length equals 19 residues. The V end was cut by 7 bases, the J end by 4 bases, with 29 bases between. The CDR3 here is CASKSGYTKKRGTYNEQFF. As DNA, the CDR3 is TGTGCCAGCAAATCGGGATACACCAAGAAACGGGGAACATACAATGAGCAGTTCTTC. Supplemented by reference TRBV2 and TRBJ2-1, the full variable domain reads EPEVTQTPSHQVTQMGQEVILRCVPISNHLYFYWYRQILGQKVEFLVSFYNNEISEKSEIFDDQFSVERPDGSNFTLKIRSTKLEDSAMYFCASKSGYTKKRGTYNEQFFGPGTRLTVL.

This chain connects TRBV7-9 to TRBJ1-2, with a possible D match to TRBD1 (6 bases). The CDR3 runs to 17 residues. The germline V gene has CDR1 SEHNR and CDR2 FQNEAQ (reference sequence). With 0 bases removed from V and 7 bases from J, the gap between germline ends came to 21 bases. The CDR3 region is CASSLAGVWQGMRGYTF. DNA for the CDR3: TGTGCCAGCAGCTTAGCGGGGGTGTGGCAGGGGATGCGTGGCTACACCTTC.

The chain combines TRBV20-1 with TRBJ2-5, with 9 positions matching TRBD1. Per the germline V gene, CDR1 is DFQATT and CDR2 is SNEGSKA (reference sequence). The ends lost 1 base at V and 4 bases at J; junction bases unmatched: 7. The CDR3 runs to 15 residues. The CDR3 sequence: CSARAGTGRGETQYF. In DNA, the CDR3 is TGCAGTGCTAGAGCGGGGACAGGGCGTGGAGAGACCCAGTACTTC.

This clonotype was counted only a few times. J is TRBJ1-1 and V is TRBV11-1; TRBD1 agrees at 10 bases. The CDR3 runs 15 residues. The junction had 4 bases not matched to a gene; V was cut back by 1 base and J by 5 bases. The germline V gene encodes CDR1 SGHAT and CDR2 FQDESV (reference sequence). The CDR3 spells CASSLGQGAETEAFF. CDR3 nucleotide sequence: TGTGCCAGCAGCTTAGGACAGGGGGCTGAAACTGAAGCTTTCTTT.

The chain carries TRBV27 and TRBJ2-1; a weak D match, TRBD1 (5 bases). The CDR3 covers 14 residues. Per germline, CDR1 MNHEY and CDR2 SMNVEV (reference sequence). The V gene lost 7 bases and the J gene lost 7 bases, with 17 bases spanning the gap. The CDR3 nucleotides read TGTGCCAGCATTGATTTGCAGGGAAGGAATGAGCAGTTCTTC. Amino acid sequence: CASIDLQGRNEQFF.

The V call is TRBV6-1, the J call TRBJ2-7; D not certain. The CDR3 covers 15 residues. Germline V CDR1 and CDR2: MNHNS, SASEGT. V lost 8 bases and J lost 1, with 18 bases in between. The DNA of the CDR3 is TGTGCCAGCTCACTCACTGACACCGCTTCCTACGAGCAGTACTTC. This translates into CASSLTDTASYEQYF.

This clonotype was observed at least ten times. The CDR3 here is CASSALAVSTDTQYF. DNA of the CDR3: TGCGCCAGCAGCGCCTTAGCTGTGAGCACAGATACGCAGTATTTT. The chain employs TRBV5-1 and TRBJ2-3; no definite D call. Germline assignment: CDR1 SGHRS and CDR2 YFSETQ. V shed 4 bases and J shed 0 bases, with 12 bases lying between them. This CDR3 is built from 15 residues.

The chain links TRBV29-1 to TRBJ2-7, with D uncertain. CDR3 length: 14 amino acids. The V end was cut by 6 bases, the J end by 5 bases, with 20 bases between. Germline loops: CDR1 SQVTM, CDR2 ANQGSEA. The CDR3 nucleotides are TGCAGCGTACAATATGGGCCCCCTGGCCACGAGCAGTACTTC. Residues: CSVQYGPPGHEQYF.

This clonotype has at least ten counts. This rearrangement joins TRBV28 to TRBJ2-3; D call uncertain. The CDR3 has 14 amino acids. Germline CDR1 is MDHEN and CDR2 is SYDVKM. Trimming left V 4 bases short and J 0 bases short, with 8 bases between. CDR3 loop: CASSSASSTDTQYF. In nucleotides, the CDR3 is TGTGCCAGCAGTTCCGCGTCTAGCACAGATACGCAGTATTTT.

This clonotype was seen many times. The chain joins TRBV5-1 to TRBJ2-5; weak D call: TRBD1 (6 bases). CDR3 length: 13 residues. V lost 8 bases, J lost 3 bases, and 14 bases lay in between. In germline, CDR1 is SGHRS, CDR2 YFSETQ. The CDR3 bases are TGCGCCAGTCGATTCTGGACAGAAGAGACCCAGTACTTC. It is translated as CASRFWTEETQYF.

This clonotype has ten or more counts. The chain employs TRBV5-1 and TRBJ2-3; 7 bases are a match to TRBD2. Trimming at V came to 7 bases and at J to 3 bases, leaving 5 bases not matched to a gene. The germline gives CDR1 SGHRS, CDR2 YFSETQ. The length of the CDR3 is 13 residues. DNA of the CDR3: TGCGCCAGCGTTCGGGAGGAAACAGATACGCAGTATTTT. Translating gives CASVREETDTQYF.

The chain joins TRBV7-6 to TRBJ2-5; D assignment may be TRBD1 or TRBD2 (6 bases each). This CDR3 spans 13 amino acids. CDR1 and CDR2 from the germline V gene are SGHVS and FNYEAQ. The V gene lost 3 bases and the J gene lost 9 bases, with 14 bases spanning the gap. In nucleotides, the CDR3 is TGTGCCAGCAGCTTGGAGGGGGTCAAGTCCCAGTACTTC. Its protein product is CASSLEGVKSQYF.

The rearrangement joins TRBV3-1 to TRBJ1-1, with a possible D match to TRBD1 (5 bases). The germline V and J ends were trimmed by 1 base and 1 base, with 10 bases remaining between them. This CDR3 contains 15 residues. CDR1 LGHDT and CDR2 YNNKEL come from the germline V gene (reference sequence). CDR3 loop: CASSQVGGTNTEAFF. In nucleotides, the CDR3 is TGTGCCAGCAGCCAAGTGGGGGGGACGAACACTGAAGCTTTCTTT. The whole variable domain, filled in from reference TRBV3-1 and TRBJ1-1, reads DTAVSQTPKYLVTQMGNDKSIKCEQNLGHDTMYWYKQDSKKFLKIMFSYNNKELIINETVPNRFSPKSPDKAHLNLHINSLELGDSAVYFCASSQVGGTNTEAFFGQGTRLTVV.

The rearrangement joins TRBV5-1 to TRBJ2-5; D might be TRBD2 (5 bases). Germline V gene lookup returns CDR1 SGHRS and CDR2 YFSETQ. The V and J ends lost 2 bases and 3 bases respectively, with 14 bases between them. The CDR3 has 15 amino acids. This chain's CDR3 is CASSFLAGPEETQYF. CDR3 nucleotide sequence: TGCGCCAGCAGCTTCCTAGCAGGTCCGGAAGAGACCCAGTACTTC.

The table lists this clonotype with many counts. The genes are TRBV28 and TRBJ2-2; D ambiguous. V dropped 10 bases and J dropped 0 bases, with 12 bases sitting between them. The CDR3 extends over 14 amino acids. Germline CDR1 reads MDHEN; CDR2 reads SYDVKM. CDR3 protein: CATHRFANTGELFF. DNA for the CDR3: TGTGCCACGCACCGGTTCGCGAACACCGGGGAGCTGTTTTTT.

This chain uses TRBV19 with TRBJ2-1; 11 nucleotides line up with TRBD2. The germline CDR1 and CDR2 sequences are LNHDA and SQIVND (reference sequence). After removal of 5 bases from V and 8 bases from J, the junction contained 11 bases not matched to a gene. This CDR3 is built from 16 residues. CDR3 coding DNA: TGTGCCAGTAGTCCTCAGGGGACTAGCGGAGGGGATGAGCAGTTCTTC. Translated, it gives CASSPQGTSGGDEQFF.

This clonotype was recorded many times. This sequence joins TRBV28 and TRBJ1-5; tentative D call: TRBD1 (6 bases). V was shortened by 10 bases and J by 0 bases, with 13 bases between the two germline ends. This CDR3 comprises 14 residues. Germline CDR1 reads MDHEN; CDR2 reads SYDVKM. CDR3 sequence: CAIPTGNSNQPQHF. CDR3 coding DNA: TGTGCCATTCCCACAGGGAATAGCAATCAGCCCCAGCATTTT. Full variable domain (outside the CDR3, taken from reference TRBV28 and TRBJ1-5): DVKVTQSSRYLVKRTGEKVFLECVQDMDHENMFWYRQDPGLGLRLIYFSYDVKMKEKGDIPEGYSVSREKKERFSLILESASTNQTSMYLCAIPTGNSNQPQHFGDGTRLSIL.

This clonotype was found many times. This rearrangement joins TRBV6-1 to TRBJ1-5; 10 nucleotides line up with TRBD1. CDR1 is MNHNS and CDR2 is SASEGT in the germline V gene. The V gene end was trimmed by 4 bases and the J gene end by 5 bases; junction bases not matched to a gene: 5. The length of the CDR3 is 15 residues. CDR3 sequence reads: CASSASGTGDQPQHF. The CDR3 nucleotides are TGTGCCAGCAGTGCCTCCGGGACAGGGGATCAGCCCCAGCATTTT.

The rearrangement links TRBV5-1 to TRBJ2-3, with D unresolved. Per germline, CDR1 SGHRS and CDR2 YFSETQ. The CDR3 sequence is 17 residues long. Trimming left V 4 bases short and J 1 base short, with 19 bases between. The CDR3 loop is CASSLGRVGSGTDTQYF. The CDR3, as DNA: TGCGCCAGCAGCCTGGGCCGGGTGGGATCAGGCACAGATACGCAGTATTTT.

This clonotype came up a few times. The chain joins TRBV9 to TRBJ1-2, with 7 bases identical to TRBD1. Germline trimming cut 0 bases from V and 4 bases from J; bases unmatched to any gene: 9. The CDR3 sequence is 16 residues long. The germline CDR1 and CDR2 sequences are SGDLS and YYNGEE. CDR3 coding DNA: TGTGCCAGCAGCGTAGCTCGAGCAGGGGGAGGCTATGGCTACACCTTC. Translation gives CASSVARAGGGYGYTF.